This T cell receptor (beta chain) was sequenced in a study of blood T cell repertoires in COVID-19. Looking at the study overall: Donors in the United States, Italy and Spain gave samples during acute or convalescent COVID-19. Sources were T cells, B-cell-depleted T cells, or PBMCs; the material itself was cDNA or gDNA.

Original processing notes: Estimated nucleated cell counts came from reference gene primer amplification. Clones were read by immunoSEQ multiplex PCR, and TCRdb kept only the in-frame ones, dropping some. V, J and clone size are those of that table, while D and trimming were read from the DNA. The sample has just under 350,000 clones; around 90% are singletons. The CDR3 consists of 14 residues. The V end was cut by 3 bases, the J end by 5 bases, with 11 bases between. Germline CDR1 DFQATT, CDR2 SNEGSKA (reference sequence). The sample comprised peripheral blood. The source is a woman under 30 who had recovered from COVID-19. The V and J genes are TRBV20-1 and TRBJ1-6; possible D gene TRBD1, 5 bases. The CDR3 bases are TGCAGTGCTAGTCGCGACAGTAATAATTCACCCCTCCACTTT. Encoded protein: CSASRDSNNSPLHF.